This T cell receptor beta chain was identified in a study of human T cells and chemical hapten exposure. Study conclusions and caveats: Because they had alopecia, donors may respond immunologically unlike healthy people. Significantly more large CDR3 similarity clusters arose among expanded TCRs than among controls.

One entry per CDR3 protein results from TCRdb running MiXCR on the RACE reads. This sample has approximately 160,000 distinct CDR3 sequences; 28% occur once, and the top ten carry about 2.1%. As regards this clonotype: Its antigen is undetermined.

The CDR3 has 15 residues. Germline assignment: CDR1 MGHDK and CDR2 SYGVNS. V lost 5 bases and J lost 4, with 14 bases in between. Documented time point: patch test 3, about 24 weeks after DPC sensitization. The treatment denotes: therapeutic diphenylcyclopropenone sensitization with weekly scalp DPC. From whole blood left unfractionated, total RNA was extracted. This sample comprised whole blood, obtained in connection with sensitization to the hapten diphenylcyclopropenone (DPC). This TCR came from a young woman with alopecia areata. Some clones in this sample may be carry-over from other donors' samples. The chain is built from TRBV25-1 and TRBJ2-2, with D possibly called TRBD1 or TRBD2 (6 bases each). The CDR3 DNA follows: TGTGCCAGCAGTTGGGGGGCGCCGGGCACCGGGGAGCTGTTTTTT. It translates to CASSWGAPGTGELFF.